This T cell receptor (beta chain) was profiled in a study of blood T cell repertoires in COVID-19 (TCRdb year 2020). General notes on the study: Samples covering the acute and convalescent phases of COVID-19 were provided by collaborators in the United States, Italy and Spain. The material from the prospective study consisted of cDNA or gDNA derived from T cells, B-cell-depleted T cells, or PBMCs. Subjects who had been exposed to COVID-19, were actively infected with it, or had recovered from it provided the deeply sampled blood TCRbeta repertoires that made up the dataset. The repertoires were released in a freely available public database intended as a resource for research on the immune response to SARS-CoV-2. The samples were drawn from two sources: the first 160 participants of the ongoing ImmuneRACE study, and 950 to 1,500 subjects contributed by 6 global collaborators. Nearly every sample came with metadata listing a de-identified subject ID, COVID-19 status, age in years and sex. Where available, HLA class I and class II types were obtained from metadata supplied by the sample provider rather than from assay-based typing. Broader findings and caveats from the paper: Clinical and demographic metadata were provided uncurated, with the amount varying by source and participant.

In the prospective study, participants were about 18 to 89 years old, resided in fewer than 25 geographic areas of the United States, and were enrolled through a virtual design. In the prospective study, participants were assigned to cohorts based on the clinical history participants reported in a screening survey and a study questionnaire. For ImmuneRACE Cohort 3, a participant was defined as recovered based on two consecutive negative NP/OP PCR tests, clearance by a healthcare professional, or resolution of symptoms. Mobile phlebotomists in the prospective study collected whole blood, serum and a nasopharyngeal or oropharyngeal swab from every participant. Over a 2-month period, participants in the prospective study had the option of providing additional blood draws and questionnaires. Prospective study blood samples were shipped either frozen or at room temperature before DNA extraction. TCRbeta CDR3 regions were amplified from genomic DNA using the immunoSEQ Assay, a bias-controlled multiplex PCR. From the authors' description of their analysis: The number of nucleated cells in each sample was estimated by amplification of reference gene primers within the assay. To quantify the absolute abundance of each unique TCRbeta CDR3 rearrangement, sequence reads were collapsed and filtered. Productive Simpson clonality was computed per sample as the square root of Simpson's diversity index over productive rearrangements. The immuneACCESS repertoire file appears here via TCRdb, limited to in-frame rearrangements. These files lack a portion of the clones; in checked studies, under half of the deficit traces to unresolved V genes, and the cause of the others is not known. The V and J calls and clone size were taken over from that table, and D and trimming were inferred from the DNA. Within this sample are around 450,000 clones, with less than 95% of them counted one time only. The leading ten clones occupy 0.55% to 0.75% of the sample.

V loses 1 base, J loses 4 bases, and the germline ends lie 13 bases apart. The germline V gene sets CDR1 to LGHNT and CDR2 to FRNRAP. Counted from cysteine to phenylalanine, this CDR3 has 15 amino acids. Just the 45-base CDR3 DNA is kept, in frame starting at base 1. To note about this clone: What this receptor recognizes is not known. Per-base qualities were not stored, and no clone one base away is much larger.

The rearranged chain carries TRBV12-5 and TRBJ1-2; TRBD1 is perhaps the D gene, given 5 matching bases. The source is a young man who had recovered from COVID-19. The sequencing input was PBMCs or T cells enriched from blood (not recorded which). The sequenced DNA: TGTGCTAGTGGTTTGGGATCCGGGACTACCTATGGCTACACCTTC. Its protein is CASGLGSGTTYGYTF.